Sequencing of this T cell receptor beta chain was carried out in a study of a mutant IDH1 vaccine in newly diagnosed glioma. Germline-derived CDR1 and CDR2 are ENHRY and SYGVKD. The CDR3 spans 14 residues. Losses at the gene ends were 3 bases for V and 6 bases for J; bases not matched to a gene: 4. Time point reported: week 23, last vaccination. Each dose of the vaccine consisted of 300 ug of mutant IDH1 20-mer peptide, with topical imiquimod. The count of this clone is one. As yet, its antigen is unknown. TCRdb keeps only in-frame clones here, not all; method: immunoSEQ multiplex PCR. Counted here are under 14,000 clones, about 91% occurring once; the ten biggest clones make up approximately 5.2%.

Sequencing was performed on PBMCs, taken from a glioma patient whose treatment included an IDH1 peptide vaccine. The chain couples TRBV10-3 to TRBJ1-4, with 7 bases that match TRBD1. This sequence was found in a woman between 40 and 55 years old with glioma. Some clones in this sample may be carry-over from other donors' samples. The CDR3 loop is CAISESQGYEKLFF. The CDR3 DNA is TGTGCCATCAGTGAATCACAGGGGTATGAAAAACTGTTTTTT.